The 17 T cell receptor beta chains below all came from one sample that was sequenced in a study of blood T cell repertoires in COVID-19. Assay: immunoSEQ multiplex PCR; the TCRdb copy retains only in-frame clones and omits some. The data show approximately 380,000 clones, 90% to 95% seen once. The sample consisted of PBMCs or T cells enriched from blood (not recorded which). All receptors derive from a woman between 35 and 50 years old who had been exposed to COVID-19.

This chain joins TRBV6-1 and TRBJ1-2; D gene unclear. V shed 1 base and J shed 5 bases, with 17 bases lying between them. Germline assignment: CDR1 MNHNS and CDR2 SASEGT. This CDR3 has 16 amino acids. CDR3 nucleotides: TGTGCCAGCAGTGAAGGTCAGTCTTCTCAGTGGTATGGCTACACCTTC. Protein sequence: CASSEGQSSQWYGYTF.

The J gene is TRBJ1-1, the V gene TRBV11-2, with no clear D. This CDR3 contains 14 residues. Germline loops: CDR1 SGHAT, CDR2 FQNNGV. V was cut by 0 bases and J by 6 bases, with 11 bases left in between. The CDR3 nucleotides read TGTGCCAGCAGCTTAGATGCAAGCATCGCTGAAGCTTTCTTT. It encodes CASSLDASIAEAFF. Drawing the rest from reference TRBV11-2 and TRBJ1-1, the complete variable domain is EAGVAQSPRYKIIEKRQSVAFWCNPISGHATLYWYQQILGQGPKLLIQFQNNGVVDDSQLPKDRFSAERLKGVDSTLKIQPAKLEDSAVYLCASSLDASIAEAFFGQGTRLTVV.

The V and J genes are TRBV18 and TRBJ1-5; D is possibly TRBD1 (5 bases). CDR3 size: 15 residues. V was clipped by 2 bases and J by 5 bases, with 13 bases between them. Germline CDR1 and CDR2: KGHSH and LQKENI. The CDR3 bases are TGTGCCAGCTCACCAGGGCAGGGTTTATATCAGCCCCAGCATTTT. Protein sequence: CASSPGQGLYQPQHF.

This chain uses TRBV30 with TRBJ2-5; 7 bases agree with TRBD2. CDR1 and CDR2 from the germline V gene are GTSNPN and SVGIG (reference sequence). There are 14 residues in the CDR3. V was pared by 2 bases and J by 2 bases, with 5 bases of the junction left unmatched. CDR3 protein: CAWSKGLSQETQYF. CDR3 sequence (DNA): TGTGCCTGGAGTAAGGGACTAAGTCAAGAGACCCAGTACTTC.

The chain is built from TRBV3-1 (or the pseudogene TRBV3-2) and TRBJ2-5; 9 bases align to TRBD2. V gave up 4 bases and J gave up 1 base; unmatched junction bases: 10. This CDR3 comprises 17 residues. The germline gives CDR1 LGHDT, CDR2 YNNKEL (reference sequence). CDR3 DNA sequence: TGTGCCAGCAGCCCTGCGGGTTTTAGCGGGGGCCAAGAGACCCAGTACTTC. Translation gives CASSPAGFSGGQETQYF.

This clone was recorded once. Other DNA sequences in this specimen translate into the identical CDR3. The chain links TRBV3-1 (or the pseudogene TRBV3-2) to TRBJ2-1; D not certain. The V end was cut by 1 base, the J end by 5 bases, with 3 bases between. From germline, CDR1 is LGHDT and CDR2 YNNKEL (reference sequence). CDR3 size: 12 residues. This chain's CDR3 is CASSQADNEQFF. CDR3 bases: TGTGCCAGCAGCCAAGCCGACAATGAGCAGTTCTTC.

The V gene is TRBV5-1, the J gene TRBJ1-4; 8 positions match TRBD1. Germline V CDR1 and CDR2: SGHRS, YFSETQ. The length of the CDR3 is 15 residues. Losses at the gene ends were 7 bases for V and 8 bases for J; bases not matched to a gene: 13. CDR3 amino acids: CASGTGQHSGEKLFF. CDR3 coding DNA: TGCGCCAGCGGGACAGGACAACACTCGGGGGAAAAACTGTTTTTT.

The V and J genes are TRBV20-1 and TRBJ1-1; no clear D gene. Trimming left V 6 bases short and J 7 bases short, with 12 bases between. This CDR3 region has 11 residues. CDR1 and CDR2 (germline): DFQATT, SNEGSKA (reference sequence). CDR3 sequence (DNA): TGCAGTGCCCATTCCGGGATTGAAGCTTTCTTT. Its protein product is CSAHSGIEAFF.

The chain carries TRBV11-3 and TRBJ1-1, with D maybe TRBD1 (5 bases). CDR3 length equals 13 residues. V lost 1 base, J lost 7 bases, and 10 bases lay in between. Germline V gene sequence: CDR1 SGHNT, CDR2 YENEEA. The CDR3, as DNA: TGTGCCAGCAGCTTAGTTACAGGACGTGAAGCTTTCTTT. Protein sequence: CASSLVTGREAFF. The whole variable domain, remainder taken from reference TRBV11-3 and TRBJ1-1, is EAGVVQSPRYKIIEKKQPVAFWCNPISGHNTLYWYLQNLGQGPELLIRYENEEAVDDSQLPKDRFSAERLKGVDSTLKIQPAELGDSAVYLCASSLVTGREAFFGQGTRLTVV.

This chain uses TRBV11-3 with TRBJ1-1; unclear D gene. V lost 3 bases, J lost 4 bases, and 9 bases lay in between. The CDR3 contains 13 residues. Germline V gives CDR1 SGHNT, CDR2 YENEEA. DNA of the CDR3: TGTGCCAGCAGCTTGAAGGGAGCCACTGAAGCTTTCTTT. Protein sequence: CASSLKGATEAFF.

This chain joins TRBV4-2 and TRBJ2-3; 7 bases align to TRBD2. V gave up 1 base and J gave up 6 bases; unmatched junction bases: 1. The germline V gene encodes CDR1 LGHNA and CDR2 YNFKEQ. The CDR3 runs 13 residues. CDR3 DNA sequence: TGTGCCAGCAGCCAAGGTAGCGGGGATACGCAGTATTTT. Translation gives CASSQGSGDTQYF.

This rearrangement joins TRBV29-1 to TRBJ1-2; 8 bases map to TRBD1. The CDR3 is 12 amino acids. Trimming at V came to 7 bases and at J to 8 bases, leaving 9 bases not matched to a gene. Per the germline V gene, CDR1 is SQVTM and CDR2 is ANQGSEA. In DNA form, the CDR3 reads TGCAGCGCTGGAAAGGGACAGGACGGCTACACCTTC. Amino acids: CSAGKGQDGYTF.

The sample holds one count of this clone. This chain uses TRBV29-1 with TRBJ1-2, with D perhaps matching TRBD1 (6 bases). V was pared by 7 bases and J by 4 bases, with 13 bases between. This CDR3 has 12 residues. Germline V lookup: CDR1 SQVTM, CDR2 ANQGSEA. The CDR3 reads CSAGGQTYGYTF. The CDR3, as DNA: TGCAGCGCCGGCGGACAGACCTATGGCTACACCTTC. The full variable domain, completed using reference TRBV29-1 and TRBJ1-2, is SAVISQKPSRDICQRGTSLTIQCQVDSQVTMMFWYRQQPGQSLTLIATANQGSEATYESGFVIDKFPISRPNLTFSTLTVSNMSPEDSSIYLCSAGGQTYGYTFGSGTRLTVV.

This chain connects TRBV2 to TRBJ1-1; 8 nucleotides agree with TRBD1. The germline gives CDR1 SNHLY, CDR2 FYNNEI. The CDR3 consists of 14 residues. J was trimmed by 0 bases and V by 8 bases; bases with no gene match: 5. CDR3 loop: CASARTGLNTEAFF. CDR3 DNA: TGTGCCAGCGCCCGGACAGGGCTGAACACTGAAGCTTTCTTT.

This clone was counted a single time. The chain joins TRBV18 to TRBJ1-2; D perhaps matches TRBD1 (6 bases). V was shortened by 5 bases and J by 9 bases, with 10 bases between the two germline ends. CDR3 size: 11 residues. The germline V gene encodes CDR1 KGHSH and CDR2 LQKENI. CDR3 region: CASSSTGSYTF. The CDR3 coding sequence is TGTGCCAGCTCAAGCACAGGGAGCTACACCTTC.

The chain employs TRBV18 and TRBJ1-5; D uncertain. The germline gives CDR1 KGHSH, CDR2 LQKENI. This CDR3 comprises 14 residues. Between the trimmed V and J ends, which lost 1 base and 5 bases, there was a span of 9 bases. The CDR3 here is CASSPQGVDQPQHF. CDR3 sequence (DNA): TGTGCCAGCTCACCACAGGGAGTAGATCAGCCCCAGCATTTT. The variable domain in full, with the rest retrieved from reference TRBV18 and TRBJ1-5, is NAGVMQNPRHLVRRRGQEARLRCSPMKGHSHVYWYRQLPEEGLKFMVYLQKENIIDESGMPKERFSAEFPKEGPSILRIQQVVRGDSAAYFCASSPQGVDQPQHFGDGTRLSIL.

This clone was detected only once. The chain couples TRBV30 to TRBJ1-6, with a tentative D call TRBD1 (6 bases). Germline CDR1 GTSNPN, CDR2 SVGIG (reference sequence). This CDR3 is 15 amino acids long. Trimming stripped 1 base from V and 6 bases from J, with 13 bases between. The CDR3 nucleotides are TGTGCCTGGAGTGAAGGGACAAGGGCTAATTCACCCCTCCACTTT. It is translated as CAWSEGTRANSPLHF. Using reference TRBV30 and TRBJ1-6 for the parts outside the CDR3, the full variable domain is SQTIHQWPATLVQPVGSPLSLECTVEGTSNPNLYWYRQAAGRGLQLLFYSVGIGQISSEVPQNLSASRPQDRQFILSSKKLLLSDSGFYLCAWSEGTRANSPLHFGNGTRLTVT.